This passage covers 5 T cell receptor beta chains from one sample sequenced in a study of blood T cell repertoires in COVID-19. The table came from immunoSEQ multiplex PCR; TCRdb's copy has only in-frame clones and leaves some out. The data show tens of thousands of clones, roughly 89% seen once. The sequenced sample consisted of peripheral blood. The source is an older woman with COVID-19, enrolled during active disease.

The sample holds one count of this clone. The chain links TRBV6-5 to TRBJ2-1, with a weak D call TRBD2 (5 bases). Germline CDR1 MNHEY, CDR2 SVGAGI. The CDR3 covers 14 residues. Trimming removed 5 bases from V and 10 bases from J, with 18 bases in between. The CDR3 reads CASSPERFAWEQFF. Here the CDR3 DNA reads TGTGCCAGCAGTCCGGAGCGGTTCGCGTGGGAGCAGTTCTTC.

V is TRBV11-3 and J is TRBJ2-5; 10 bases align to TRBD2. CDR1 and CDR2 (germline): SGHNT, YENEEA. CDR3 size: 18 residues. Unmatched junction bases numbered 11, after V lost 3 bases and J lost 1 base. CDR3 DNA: TGTGCCAGCAGCTTCGAGGAGCCTAGCGGGGGCCTCCAAGAGACCCAGTACTTC. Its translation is CASSFEEPSGGLQETQYF.

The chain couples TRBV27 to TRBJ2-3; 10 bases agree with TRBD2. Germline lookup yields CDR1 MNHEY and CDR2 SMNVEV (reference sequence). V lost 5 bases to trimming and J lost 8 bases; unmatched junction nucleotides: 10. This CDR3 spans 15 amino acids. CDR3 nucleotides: TGTGCCAGCAGTAAACTAGCGGGGATCGCGGGTACGCAGTATTTT. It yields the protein CASSKLAGIAGTQYF.

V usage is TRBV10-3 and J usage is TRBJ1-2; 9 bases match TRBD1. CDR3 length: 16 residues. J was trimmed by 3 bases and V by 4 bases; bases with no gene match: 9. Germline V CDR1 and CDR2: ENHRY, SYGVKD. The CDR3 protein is CAISATSGDRDYGYTF. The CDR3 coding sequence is TGTGCCATCAGTGCAACGAGCGGGGACAGGGACTATGGCTACACCTTC.

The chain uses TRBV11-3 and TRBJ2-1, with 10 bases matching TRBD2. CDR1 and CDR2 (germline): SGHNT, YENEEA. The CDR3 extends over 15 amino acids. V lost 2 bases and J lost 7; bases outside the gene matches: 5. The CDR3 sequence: CASSLRSGRENEQFF. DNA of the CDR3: TGTGCCAGCAGCTTAAGAAGCGGGAGGGAGAATGAGCAGTTCTTC.